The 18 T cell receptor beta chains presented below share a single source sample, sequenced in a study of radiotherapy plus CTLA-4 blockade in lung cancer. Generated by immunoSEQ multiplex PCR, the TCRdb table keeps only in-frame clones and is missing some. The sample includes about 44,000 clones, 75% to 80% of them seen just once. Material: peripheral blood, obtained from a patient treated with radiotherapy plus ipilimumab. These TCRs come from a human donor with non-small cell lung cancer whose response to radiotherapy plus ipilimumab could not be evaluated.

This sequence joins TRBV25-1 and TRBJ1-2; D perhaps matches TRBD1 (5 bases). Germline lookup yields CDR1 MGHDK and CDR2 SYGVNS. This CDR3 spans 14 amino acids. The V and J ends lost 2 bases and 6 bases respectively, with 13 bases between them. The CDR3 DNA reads TGTGCCAGCAGTGAACCGGGACGGACTAATGGCTACACCTTC. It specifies CASSEPGRTNGYTF.

The CDR3 nucleotides are TGTGCCAGCAGTTCCCTGGTGGCATTCTCACCCCTCCACTTT. Translating it yields CASSSLVAFSPLHF. The chain links TRBV6-5 to TRBJ1-6; no definite D call. Between the trimmed V and J ends, which lost 4 bases and 10 bases, there was a span of 14 bases. From germline, CDR1 is MNHEY and CDR2 SVGAGI. The CDR3 length is 14 residues.

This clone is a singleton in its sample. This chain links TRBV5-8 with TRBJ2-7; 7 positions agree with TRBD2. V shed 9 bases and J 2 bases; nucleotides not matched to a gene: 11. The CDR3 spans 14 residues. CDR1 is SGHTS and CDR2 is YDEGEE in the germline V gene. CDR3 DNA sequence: TGTGCCACCGTCGGGCGGGGGACCACCTACGAGCAGTACTTC. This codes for CATVGRGTTYEQYF.

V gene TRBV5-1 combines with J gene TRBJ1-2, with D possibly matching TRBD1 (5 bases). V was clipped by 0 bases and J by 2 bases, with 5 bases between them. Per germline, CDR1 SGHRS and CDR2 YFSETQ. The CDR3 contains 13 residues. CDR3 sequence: CASSLGQNYGYTF. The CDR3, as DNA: TGCGCCAGCAGCTTGGGACAGAACTATGGCTACACCTTC.

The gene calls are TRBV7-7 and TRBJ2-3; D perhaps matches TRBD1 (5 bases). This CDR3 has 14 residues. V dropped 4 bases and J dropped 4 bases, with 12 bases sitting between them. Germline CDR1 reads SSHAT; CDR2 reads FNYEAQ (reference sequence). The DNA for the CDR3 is TGTGCCAGCAGCTGGGGCCCCACCTCAGATACGCAGTATTTT. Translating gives CASSWGPTSDTQYF.

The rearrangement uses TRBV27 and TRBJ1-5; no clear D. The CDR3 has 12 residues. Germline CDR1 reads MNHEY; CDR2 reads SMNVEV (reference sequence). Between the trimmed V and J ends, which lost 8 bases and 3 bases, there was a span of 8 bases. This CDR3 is CASGVYNQPQHF. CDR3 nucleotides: TGTGCCAGCGGAGTTTACAATCAGCCCCAGCATTTT.

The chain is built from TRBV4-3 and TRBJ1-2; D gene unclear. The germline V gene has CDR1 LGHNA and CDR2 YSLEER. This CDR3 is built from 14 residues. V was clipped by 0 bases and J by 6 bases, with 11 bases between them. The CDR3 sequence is CASSQDLSGNGYTF. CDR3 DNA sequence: TGCGCCAGCAGCCAAGATCTATCGGGAAATGGCTACACCTTC.

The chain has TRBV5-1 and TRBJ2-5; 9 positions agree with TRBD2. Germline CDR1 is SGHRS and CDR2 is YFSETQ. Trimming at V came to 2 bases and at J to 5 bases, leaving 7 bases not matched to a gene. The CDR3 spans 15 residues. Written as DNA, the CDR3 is TGCGCCAGCAGCTTCGCTAGCGGGACGCCGGAGACCCAGTACTTC. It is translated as CASSFASGTPETQYF.

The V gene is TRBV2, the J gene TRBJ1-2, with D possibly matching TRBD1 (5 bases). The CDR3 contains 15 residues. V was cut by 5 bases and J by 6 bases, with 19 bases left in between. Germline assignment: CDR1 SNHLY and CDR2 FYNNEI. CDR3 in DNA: TGTGCCAGCAGTCTGGGGCTACAGGTCCTAGATGGCTACACCTTC. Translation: CASSLGLQVLDGYTF.

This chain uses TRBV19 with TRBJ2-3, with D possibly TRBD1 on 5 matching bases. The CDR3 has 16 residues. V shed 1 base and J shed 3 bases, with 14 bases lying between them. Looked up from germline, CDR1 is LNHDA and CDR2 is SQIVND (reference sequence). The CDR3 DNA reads TGTGCCAGTAGTATAGGGGTAGGGGCAGTAACAGATACGCAGTATTTT. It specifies CASSIGVGAVTDTQYF.

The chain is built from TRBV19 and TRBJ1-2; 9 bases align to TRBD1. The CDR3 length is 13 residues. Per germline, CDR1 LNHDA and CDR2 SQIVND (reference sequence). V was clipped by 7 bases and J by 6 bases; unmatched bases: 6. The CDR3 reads CASTLRDRDGYTF. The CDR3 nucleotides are TGTGCCAGTACCCTCCGGGACAGGGATGGCTACACCTTC.

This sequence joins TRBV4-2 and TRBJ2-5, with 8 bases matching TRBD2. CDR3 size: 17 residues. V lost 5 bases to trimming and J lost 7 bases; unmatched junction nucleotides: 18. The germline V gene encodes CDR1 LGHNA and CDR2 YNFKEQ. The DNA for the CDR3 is TGTGCCAGCAGCTCCTTGGTCCAGGAGCGGGGGTCCGGGACCCAGTACTTC. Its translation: CASSSLVQERGSGTQYF.

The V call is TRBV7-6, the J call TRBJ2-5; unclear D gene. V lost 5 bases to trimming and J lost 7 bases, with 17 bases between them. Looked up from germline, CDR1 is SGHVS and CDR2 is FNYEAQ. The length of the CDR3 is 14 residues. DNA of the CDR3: TGTGCCAGCAGCCCCCGGAGCAACGTGGGGACCCAGTACTTC. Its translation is CASSPRSNVGTQYF. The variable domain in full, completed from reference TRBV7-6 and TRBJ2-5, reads GAGVSQSPRYKVTKRGQDVALRCDPISGHVSLYWYRQALGQGPEFLTYFNYEAQQDKSGLPNDRFSAERPEGSISTLTIQRTEQRDSAMYRCASSPRSNVGTQYFGPGTRLLVL.

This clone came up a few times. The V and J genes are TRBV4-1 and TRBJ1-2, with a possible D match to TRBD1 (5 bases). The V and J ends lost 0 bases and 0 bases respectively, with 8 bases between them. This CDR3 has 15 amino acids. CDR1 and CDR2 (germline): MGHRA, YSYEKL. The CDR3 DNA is TGCGCCAGCAGCCAAGATGACAGCTCTAACTATGGCTACACCTTC. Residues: CASSQDDSSNYGYTF.

CDR3 loop: CASSAGPGLSTDTQYF. CDR3 sequence (DNA): TGCGCCAGCAGCGCGGGACCGGGACTATCCACAGATACGCAGTATTTT. The chain employs TRBV5-1 and TRBJ2-3; 7 nucleotides align to TRBD2. J gave up 2 bases and V 4 bases, and 10 bases lay outside the gene matches. Germline V gene sequence: CDR1 SGHRS, CDR2 YFSETQ. The CDR3 totals 16 residues.

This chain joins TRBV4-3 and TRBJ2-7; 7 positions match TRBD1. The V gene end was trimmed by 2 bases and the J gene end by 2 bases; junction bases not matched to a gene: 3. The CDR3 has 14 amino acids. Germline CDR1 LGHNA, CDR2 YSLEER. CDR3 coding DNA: TGCGCCAGCAGCCAACGACAGGGTACCTACGAGCAGTACTTC. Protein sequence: CASSQRQGTYEQYF.

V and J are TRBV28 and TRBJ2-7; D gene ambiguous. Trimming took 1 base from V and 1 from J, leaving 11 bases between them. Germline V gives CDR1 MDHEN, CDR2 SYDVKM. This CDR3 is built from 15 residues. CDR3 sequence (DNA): TGTGCCAGCAGTTTATCGCAGGTGGCTTCCTACGAGCAGTACTTC. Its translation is CASSLSQVASYEQYF.

This CDR3 is CASSSAQGYTEAFF. The CDR3 region has the DNA TGTGCCAGCAGTTCGGCGCAGGGATACACTGAAGCTTTCTTT. This chain joins TRBV28 and TRBJ1-1; possible D gene TRBD1, 5 bases. CDR1 and CDR2 (germline): MDHEN, SYDVKM. Trimming shortened V by 4 bases and J by 3 bases, and 12 bases separated the two germline ends. The CDR3 totals 14 residues. The complete variable domain, with remaining parts taken from reference TRBV28 and TRBJ1-1, reads DVKVTQSSRYLVKRTGEKVFLECVQDMDHENMFWYRQDPGLGLRLIYFSYDVKMKEKGDIPEGYSVSREKKERFSLILESASTNQTSMYLCASSSAQGYTEAFFGQGTRLTVV.